The T cell receptor beta chain under discussion was sequenced for a study of cytomegalovirus exposure and HLA in healthy donors. The CDR3 spans 15 residues. Per the germline V gene, CDR1 is KGHSH and CDR2 is LQKENI. The V end lost 2 bases, the J end lost 3 bases, and 14 bases lay between the germline ends. Notes on the study in general: Most sequenced TCRs were rare (though some public TCRs occurred in many donors). According to the study, 150 to 200 TCR beta chains were cytomegalovirus-associated.

Details on this clone: Its antigen remains unidentified.

Profiling relied on immunoSEQ multiplex PCR, and the TCRdb table lists in-frame clones only, not all of them. The sample lists 150,000 to 200,000 clones; more than 70% were seen once. The TCR sequence derives from a woman aged 18 to 35 in good health and CMV-seronegative. The chain links TRBV18 to TRBJ2-7; the D is unclear. The sequenced sample was PBMCs. CDR3 in amino acids: CASSPKESPYYEQYF. CDR3 nucleotides: TGTGCCAGCTCACCAAAGGAGAGCCCGTACTACGAGCAGTACTTC. Complete variable domain (other parts from reference TRBV18 and TRBJ2-7): NAGVMQNPRHLVRRRGQEARLRCSPMKGHSHVYWYRQLPEEGLKFMVYLQKENIIDESGMPKERFSAEFPKEGPSILRIQQVVRGDSAAYFCASSPKESPYYEQYFGPGTRLTVT.